These 15 T cell receptor beta chains share one sample of origin, sequenced in a study of blood T cell repertoires in COVID-19. The method was immunoSEQ multiplex PCR; TCRdb's version includes in-frame clones alone and lacks a portion of them. The sample carries fewer than 200,000 clones, roughly 78% recorded once. The sample comprised peripheral blood. The source of these receptors is a woman aged 55 to 70 with COVID-19, enrolled during active disease.

The rearrangement uses TRBV5-1 and TRBJ2-5; 9 nucleotides agree with TRBD2. This CDR3 has 14 amino acids. With 4 bases clipped from V and 5 bases from J, the junction kept 6 bases outside the gene matches. Germline CDR1 is SGHRS and CDR2 is YFSETQ. The CDR3 DNA sequence: TGCGCCAGCAGCCCGGGACTAGCCGTGGAGACCCAGTACTTC. Its translation: CASSPGLAVETQYF.

This chain links TRBV3-1 (or the pseudogene TRBV3-2) with TRBJ2-2, with 10 bases identical to TRBD2. The CDR3 covers 17 residues. CDR1 is LGHDT and CDR2 is YNNKEL in the germline V gene (reference sequence). J gave up 1 base and V 1 base, and 3 bases lay outside the gene matches. CDR3 sequence reads: CASSQVSSGGNTGELFF. In DNA form, the CDR3 reads TGTGCCAGCAGCCAAGTGTCTAGCGGGGGGAACACCGGGGAGCTGTTTTTT.

V and J are TRBV5-8 and TRBJ2-2, with 12 bases lining up with TRBD1. Germline V gene sequence: CDR1 SGHTS, CDR2 YDEGEE. This CDR3 has 17 amino acids. V lost 4 bases, J lost 6 bases, and 10 bases stayed unmatched. The CDR3 coding sequence is TGTGCCAGCAGCCCTCGACTCGGGACAGGGGGCGCCGGGGAGCTGTTTTTT. It yields the protein CASSPRLGTGGAGELFF.

The chain carries TRBV10-2 and TRBJ2-7, with 14 bases that match TRBD2. The CDR3 loop spans 19 amino acids. CDR1 and CDR2 from the germline V gene are WSHSY and SAAADI. V lost 4 bases, J lost 0 bases, and 11 bases stayed unmatched. This CDR3 is CASSVRRGLAGASSYEQYF. The CDR3 bases are TGCGCCAGCAGTGTTAGGAGGGGACTAGCGGGAGCAAGCTCCTACGAGCAGTACTTC.

J is TRBJ2-7 and V is TRBV28, with 8 bases lining up with TRBD1. V was clipped by 4 bases and J by 2 bases; unmatched bases: 4. The germline V gene has CDR1 MDHEN and CDR2 SYDVKM. The CDR3 loop spans 14 amino acids. The CDR3 bases are TGTGCCAGCAGTTCCCCGGGACAGGCCTACGAGCAGTACTTC. Translation: CASSSPGQAYEQYF.

The chain links TRBV5-1 to TRBJ2-1; TRBD2 matches at 10 bases. The junction had 11 bases not matched to a gene; V was cut back by 5 bases and J by 0 bases. CDR1 and CDR2 from the germline V gene are SGHRS and YFSETQ. This CDR3 spans 18 amino acids. DNA of the CDR3: TGCGCCAGCAGTTCCGGACTAGCGGCTTCAAGCTCCTACAATGAGCAGTTCTTC. Translating it yields CASSSGLAASSSYNEQFF.

This sequence joins TRBV3-1 (or the pseudogene TRBV3-2) and TRBJ2-1, with 12 bases matching TRBD2. The V segment lost 2 bases and the J segment 10 bases; nucleotides outside the gene matches: 9. CDR1 and CDR2 (germline): LGHDT, YNNKEL (reference sequence). The length of the CDR3 is 16 residues. Here the CDR3 DNA reads TGTGCCAGCAGCCAAATCCCTAGCGGGGGGGCCGAGGAGCAGTTCTTC. Its translation is CASSQIPSGGAEEQFF.

The chain uses TRBV9 and TRBJ2-1; 7 positions agree with TRBD1. V shed 3 bases and J 6 bases; nucleotides not matched to a gene: 15. Germline lookup yields CDR1 SGDLS and CDR2 YYNGEE. The CDR3 has 17 amino acids. The CDR3 DNA reads TGTGCCAGCAGCGCGGCCTGGACCCCCTCAGGGGGCAATGAGCAGTTCTTC. Translated: CASSAAWTPSGGNEQFF.

This clone was counted many times. The V gene is TRBV29-1, the J gene TRBJ1-1; tentatively, D is TRBD1 (6 bases). This CDR3 spans 13 amino acids. V was trimmed by 4 bases and J by 3 bases, leaving 12 bases between them. The germline V gene encodes CDR1 SQVTM and CDR2 ANQGSEA. The CDR3 nucleotides read TGCAGCGTTGCGATGGGGGCTTACACTGAAGCTTTCTTT. Translated, it gives CSVAMGAYTEAFF.

This clone was seen once. This chain links TRBV19 with TRBJ1-2; D perhaps matches TRBD1 (5 bases). V shed 5 bases and J shed 4 bases, with 14 bases lying between them. The CDR3 is 14 amino acids. Germline CDR1 is LNHDA and CDR2 is SQIVND (reference sequence). CDR3 protein: CASSVAGPVYGYTF. In nucleotides, the CDR3 is TGTGCCAGTAGTGTGGCAGGGCCGGTCTATGGCTACACCTTC. The entire variable domain, with the rest obtained from reference TRBV19 and TRBJ1-2, is as follows: DGGITQSPKYLFRKEGQNVTLSCEQNLNHDAMYWYRQDPGQGLRLIYYSQIVNDFQKGDIAEGYSVSREKKESFPLTVTSAQKNPTAFYLCASSVAGPVYGYTFGSGTRLTVV.

The chain carries TRBV28 and TRBJ1-4; 8 nucleotides match TRBD1. The germline V gene encodes CDR1 MDHEN and CDR2 SYDVKM. Unmatched junction bases numbered 13, after V lost 6 bases and J lost 13 bases. This CDR3 is 14 amino acids long. CDR3 DNA sequence: TGTGCCAGCAGAACCGGGACAGGTATGAAGGGACTGTTTTTT. Translated: CASRTGTGMKGLFF.

This clone was recorded once. The junction departs from the called germline gene at one end, perhaps through a read error. The CDR3: CASSPSGGPYNEQFF. In DNA, the CDR3 is TGTGCTAGCAGCCCTAGCGGGGGCCCTTACAATGAGCAGTTCTTC. This chain connects TRBV7-7 to TRBJ2-1; 10 bases fit TRBD2. Germline CDR1 and CDR2: SSHAT and FNYEAQ (reference sequence). There are 15 residues in the CDR3.

This sequence joins TRBV15 and TRBJ1-2; the match to TRBD1 covers 12 bases. V lost 0 bases, J lost 7 bases, and 6 bases stayed unmatched. The CDR3 extends over 16 amino acids. CDR1 is LNHNV, CDR2 YYDKDF, per germline (reference sequence). Written as DNA, the CDR3 is TGTGCCACCAGCAGAGACCCGGGACAGGGGGCTACTGGCTACACCTTC. Residues: CATSRDPGQGATGYTF.

This chain joins TRBV2 and TRBJ1-4; 7 bases fit TRBD1. Per germline, CDR1 SNHLY and CDR2 FYNNEI. The V and J ends lost 5 bases and 4 bases, in that order; junction bases with no gene match: 4. The CDR3 contains 14 residues. CDR3 in amino acids: CASSKTGYNEKLFF. The CDR3 region has the DNA TGTGCCAGCAGTAAGACAGGGTATAATGAAAAACTGTTTTTT. Drawing the rest from reference TRBV2 and TRBJ1-4, the complete variable domain is EPEVTQTPSHQVTQMGQEVILRCVPISNHLYFYWYRQILGQKVEFLVSFYNNEISEKSEIFDDQFSVERPDGSNFTLKIRSTKLEDSAMYFCASSKTGYNEKLFFGSGTQLSVL.

The sample holds one count of this clone. The chain carries TRBV28 and TRBJ1-4, with TRBD1 as a possible D gene (6 bases). Germline V lookup: CDR1 MDHEN, CDR2 SYDVKM. V was clipped by 4 bases and J by 8 bases, with 17 bases between them. The CDR3 loop spans 15 amino acids. The CDR3 DNA sequence: TGTGCCAGCAGTTACCGCGCAGGGGTGGTAGAAAAACTGTTTTTT. Protein sequence: CASSYRAGVVEKLFF. Variable domain in full (rest from reference TRBV28 and TRBJ1-4): DVKVTQSSRYLVKRTGEKVFLECVQDMDHENMFWYRQDPGLGLRLIYFSYDVKMKEKGDIPEGYSVSREKKERFSLILESASTNQTSMYLCASSYRAGVVEKLFFGSGTQLSVL.